The T cell receptor (beta chain) under discussion was sequenced for a study of T cell changes during pregnancy in multiple sclerosis. Assay: immunoSEQ multiplex PCR; the TCRdb copy retains only in-frame clones and omits some. The sample has about 120,000 clones; about 94% are singletons. The sample here was peripheral blood, taken before pregnancy. This receptor was obtained from a female donor with multiple sclerosis, enrolled in a pregnancy study.

The CDR3 is CASRFTSGSSRTDTQYF. Here the CDR3 DNA reads TGTGCCAGCAGATTCACTAGCGGCAGTTCCCGCACAGATACGCAGTATTTT. The gene calls are TRBV2 and TRBJ2-3, with 8 bases that match TRBD2. The CDR3 extends over 17 amino acids. In germline, CDR1 is SNHLY, CDR2 FYNNEI. V lost 6 bases to trimming and J lost 1 base; unmatched junction nucleotides: 12.